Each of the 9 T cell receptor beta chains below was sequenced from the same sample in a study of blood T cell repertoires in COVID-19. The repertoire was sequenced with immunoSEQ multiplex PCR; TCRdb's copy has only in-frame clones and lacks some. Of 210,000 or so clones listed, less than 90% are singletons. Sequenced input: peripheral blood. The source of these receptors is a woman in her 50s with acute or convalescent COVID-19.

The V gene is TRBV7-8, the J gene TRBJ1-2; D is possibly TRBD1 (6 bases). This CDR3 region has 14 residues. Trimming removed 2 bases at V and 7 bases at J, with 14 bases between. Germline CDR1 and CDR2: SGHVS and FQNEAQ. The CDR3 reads CASSLHRESGGYTF. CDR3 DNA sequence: TGTGCCAGCAGCTTACACAGGGAGTCGGGTGGCTACACCTTC.

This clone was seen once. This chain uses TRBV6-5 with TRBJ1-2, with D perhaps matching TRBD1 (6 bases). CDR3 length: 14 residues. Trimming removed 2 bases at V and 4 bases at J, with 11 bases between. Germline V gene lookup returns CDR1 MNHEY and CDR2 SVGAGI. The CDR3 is CASSYDRTIYGYTF. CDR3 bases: TGTGCCAGCAGTTACGACAGGACGATCTATGGCTACACCTTC.

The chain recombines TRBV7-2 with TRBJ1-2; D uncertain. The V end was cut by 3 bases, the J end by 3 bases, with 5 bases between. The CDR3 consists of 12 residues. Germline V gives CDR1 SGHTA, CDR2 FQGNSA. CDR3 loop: CASSFRYYGYTF. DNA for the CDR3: TGTGCCAGCAGCTTCCGGTACTATGGCTACACCTTC. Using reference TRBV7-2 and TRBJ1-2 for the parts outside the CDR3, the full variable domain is GAGVSQSPSNKVTEKGKDVELRCDPISGHTALYWYRQSLGQGLEFLIYFQGNSAPDKSGLPSDRFSAERTGGSVSTLTIQRTQQEDSAVYLCASSFRYYGYTFGSGTRLTVV.

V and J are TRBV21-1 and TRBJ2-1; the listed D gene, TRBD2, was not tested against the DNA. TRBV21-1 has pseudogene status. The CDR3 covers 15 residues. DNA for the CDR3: TGTGCCAGCAGCAAAGCACCTATGGGGGAGGGACATAAGTTCTTC. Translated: CASSKAPMGEGHKFF.

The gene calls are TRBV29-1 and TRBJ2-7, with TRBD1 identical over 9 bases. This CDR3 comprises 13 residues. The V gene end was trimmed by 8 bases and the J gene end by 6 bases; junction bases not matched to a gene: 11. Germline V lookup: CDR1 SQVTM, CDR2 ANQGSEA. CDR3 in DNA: TGCAGCACCGGACAGGGGCTTTTCGGCGAGCAGTACTTC. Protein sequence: CSTGQGLFGEQYF.

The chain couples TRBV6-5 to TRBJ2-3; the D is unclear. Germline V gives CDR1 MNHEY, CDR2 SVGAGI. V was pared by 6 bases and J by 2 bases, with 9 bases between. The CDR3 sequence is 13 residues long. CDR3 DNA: TGTGCCAGCAGCCTCGTGTTCACAGATACGCAGTATTTT. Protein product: CASSLVFTDTQYF.

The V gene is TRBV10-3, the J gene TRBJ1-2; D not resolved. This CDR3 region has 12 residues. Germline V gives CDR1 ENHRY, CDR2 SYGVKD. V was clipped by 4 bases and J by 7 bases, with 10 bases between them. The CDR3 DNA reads TGTGCCATCAGTGGGCAGGCGAGTGGCTACACCTTC. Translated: CAISGQASGYTF.

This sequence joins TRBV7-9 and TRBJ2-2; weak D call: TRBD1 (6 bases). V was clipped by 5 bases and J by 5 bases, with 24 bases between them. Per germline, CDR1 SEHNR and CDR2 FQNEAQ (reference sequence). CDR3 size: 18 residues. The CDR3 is CASSLYTGLALETGELFF. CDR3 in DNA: TGTGCCAGCAGCCTTTATACAGGGCTAGCCTTGGAGACCGGGGAGCTGTTTTTT. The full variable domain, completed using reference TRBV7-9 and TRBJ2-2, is DTGVSQNPRHKITKRGQNVTFRCDPISEHNRLYWYRQTLGQGPEFLTYFQNEAQLEKSRLLSDRFSAERPKGSFSTLEIQRTEQGDSAMYLCASSLYTGLALETGELFFGEGSRLTVL.

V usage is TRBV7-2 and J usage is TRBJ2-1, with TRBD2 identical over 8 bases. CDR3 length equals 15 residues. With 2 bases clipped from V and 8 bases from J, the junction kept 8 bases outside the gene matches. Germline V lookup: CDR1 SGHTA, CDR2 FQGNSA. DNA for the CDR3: TGTGCCAGCAGCTTATTCGGGGGGGAGTCGGATGAGCAGTTCTTC. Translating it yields CASSLFGGESDEQFF.